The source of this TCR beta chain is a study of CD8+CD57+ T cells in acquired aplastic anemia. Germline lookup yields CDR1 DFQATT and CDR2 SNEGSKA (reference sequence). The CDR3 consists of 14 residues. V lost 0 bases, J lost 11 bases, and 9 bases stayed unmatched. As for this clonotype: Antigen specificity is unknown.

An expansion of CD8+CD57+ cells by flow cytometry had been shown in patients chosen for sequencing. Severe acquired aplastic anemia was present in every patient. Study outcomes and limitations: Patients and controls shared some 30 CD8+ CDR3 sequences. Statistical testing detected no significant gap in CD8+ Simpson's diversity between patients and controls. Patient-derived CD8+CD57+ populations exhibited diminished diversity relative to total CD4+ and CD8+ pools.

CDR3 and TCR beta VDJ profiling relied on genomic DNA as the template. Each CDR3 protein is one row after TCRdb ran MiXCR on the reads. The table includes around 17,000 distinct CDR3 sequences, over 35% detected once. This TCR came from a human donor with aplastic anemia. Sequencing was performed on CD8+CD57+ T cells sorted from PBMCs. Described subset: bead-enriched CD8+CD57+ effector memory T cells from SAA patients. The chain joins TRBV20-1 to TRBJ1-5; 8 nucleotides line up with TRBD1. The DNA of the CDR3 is TGCAGTGCTAGAGATATACGGACAGGGACGACCCAGCATTTT. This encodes CSARDIRTGTTQHF.